A single T cell receptor (beta chain) is shown here with its context. The antigen is unknown. Healthy Caucasians made up all donors. The data stem from a study of identical twins. TCRdb reprocessed the 5' RACE reads via MiXCR and lists one record per CDR3 protein. The sample has around 220,000 distinct CDR3 sequences, more than 13% seen once. With 3 bases removed from V and 4 bases from J, the gap between germline ends came to 12 bases. Germline CDR1 DFQATT, CDR2 SNEGSKA (reference sequence). This CDR3 has 13 residues. Points from the study as a whole: Carriage of fewer insertions was seen in abundant cord blood beta clonotypes, whereas memory repertoires showed none. For monozygotic twins, models underestimated out-of-frame TCR alpha sharing. A partial confounding effect on zero-insertion analyses could come from invariant MAIT and iNKT cells.

Sequencing input: memory (CD45RO+) T cells sorted from blood. V and J are TRBV20-1 and TRBJ1-2; D is ambiguous. This clonotype was obtained from a woman aged 18 to 35 in good health. DNA of the CDR3: TGCAGTGCTAGCGGCGGTCCGGGCTATGGCTACACCTTC. The encoded protein is CSASGGPGYGYTF.